This T cell receptor (beta chain) was recovered during a study of T cells after yellow fever vaccination. TCRdb itself ran the 5' RACE reads through MiXCR, one entry per CDR3 protein. The table records 250,000 to 300,000 distinct CDR3 sequences, approximately 10% of them present only once. Study conclusions and caveats: Abundant bulk-derived clonotypes could contaminate FACS-sorted repertoires. The secondary response peaked faster, at day 5 versus 15, but was weaker.

Notes on this clonotype: Antigen specificity is unknown.

CDR3 length: 13 amino acids. Between the trimmed V and J ends, which lost 3 bases and 6 bases, there was a span of 8 bases. Germline values: CDR1 MNHEY, CDR2 SMNVEV (reference sequence). The clonotype originates from a young man who received the YFV17D yellow fever vaccine. The rearrangement uses TRBV27 and TRBJ2-2, with D possibly TRBD2 on 6 matching bases. This sample comprised CD4+ T cells sorted from PBMCs, obtained 5 days after the yellow fever booster vaccination. This CDR3 reads CASSFRLAGELFF. The CDR3 DNA sequence: TGTGCCAGCAGTTTCAGACTAGCCGGGGAGCTGTTTTTT.